These 19 T cell receptor beta chains were sequenced from one sample in a study of regulatory and conventional T cells in RAG deficiency. This table comes from immunoSEQ multiplex PCR, and its TCRdb copy is limited to in-frame clones, with some not included. The sample contains fewer than 35,000 clones, approximately 89% of which appear only once. Separately, the same data were catalogued under a study of regulatory T cells. That report adds: Amplification used 52 TRBV primers and 13 TRBJ primers.

The sequenced material came from CD8+ T cells sorted from blood. All receptors derive from a human donor in good health.

The CDR3 region has the DNA TGTGCCAGCAGCCTAGGCCCAACGGGAACGAGCTCCTACAATGAGCAGTTCTTC. Translating gives CASSLGPTGTSSYNEQFF. The V call is TRBV27, the J call TRBJ2-1; possibly TRBD2 for D (5 bases). Germline lookup yields CDR1 MNHEY and CDR2 SMNVEV (reference sequence). Between the trimmed V and J ends, which lost 6 bases and 0 bases, there was a span of 21 bases. This CDR3 region has 18 residues.

The chain has TRBV13 and TRBJ2-1, with unresolved D. This CDR3 comprises 15 residues. Deletions cut 2 bases from V and 1 base from J, with 9 bases between. CDR1 is PRHDT and CDR2 is FYEKMQ in the germline V gene (reference sequence). CDR3 in amino acids: CASSLPAVSYNEQFF. Here the CDR3 DNA reads TGTGCCAGCAGCTTACCGGCGGTTTCCTACAATGAGCAGTTCTTC.

This clone was detected a few times. This CDR3 is CASSLDWFERSANEKLFF. Written as DNA, the CDR3 is TGTGCCAGTAGTCTGGATTGGTTCGAACGATCGGCTAATGAAAAACTGTTTTTT. The J gene is TRBJ1-4, the V gene TRBV19; D remains unclear. This CDR3 has 18 residues. V lost 5 bases and J lost 3, with 22 bases in between. The V gene's germline CDR1 is LNHDA and CDR2 SQIVND (reference sequence).

The rearrangement uses TRBV6-5 and TRBJ1-1; the D is unclear. The germline gives CDR1 MNHEY, CDR2 SVGAGI. Trimming took off 7 bases at V and 6 bases at J, with 15 bases between the two ends. The CDR3 has 13 residues. The CDR3 loop reads CASNRQTSAEAFF. The CDR3 nucleotides read TGTGCCAGCAACCGGCAGACAAGCGCTGAAGCTTTCTTT.

This clone has a single count. The chain carries TRBV5-5 and TRBJ2-1; D is possibly TRBD2 (6 bases). This CDR3 is built from 15 residues. CDR1 and CDR2 from the germline V gene are SGHKS and YYEKEE (reference sequence). V lost 4 bases, J lost 3 bases, and 14 bases lay in between. The DNA of the CDR3 is TGTGCCAGCAGCCTCAGGGACTTCAACTACAATGAGCAGTTCTTC. Its translation: CASSLRDFNYNEQFF.

The chain recombines TRBV15 with TRBJ2-7; 10 bases map to TRBD1. The CDR3 extends over 13 amino acids. The germline CDR1 and CDR2 sequences are LNHNV and YYDKDF (reference sequence). V gave up 4 bases and J gave up 4 bases; unmatched junction bases: 1. CDR3 coding DNA: TGTGCCACCAGCACGGGACAGGGGTACGAGCAGTACTTC. Protein: CATSTGQGYEQYF.

This sequence joins TRBV5-1 and TRBJ2-3; 8 positions agree with TRBD1. The length of the CDR3 is 14 residues. The germline V gene encodes CDR1 SGHRS and CDR2 YFSETQ. V lost 4 bases to trimming and J lost 5 bases; unmatched junction nucleotides: 6. The CDR3 sequence is CASSRTGFEDTQYF. The CDR3 bases are TGCGCCAGCAGCCGGACAGGGTTTGAAGATACGCAGTATTTT. The whole variable domain, remainder taken from reference TRBV5-1 and TRBJ2-3, is KAGVTQTPRYLIKTRGQQVTLSCSPISGHRSVSWYQQTPGQGLQFLFEYFSETQRNKGNFPGRFSGRQFSNSRSEMNVSTLELGDSALYLCASSRTGFEDTQYFGPGTRLTVL.

As concerns this clone: An end of the junction does not agree with germline; a read error may underlie this. The rearrangement joins TRBV7-7 to TRBJ2-3; no clear D gene. CDR1 is SSHAT and CDR2 is FNYEAQ in the germline V gene (reference sequence). The CDR3 totals 13 residues. CDR3 in amino acids: CASSVHSTDTQYF. CDR3 in DNA: TGTGCTAGCAGCGTACATAGCACAGATACGCAGTATTTT. Drawing the rest from reference TRBV7-7 and TRBJ2-3, the complete variable domain is GAGVSQSPRYKVTKRGQDVTLRCDPISSHATLYWYQQALGQGPEFLTYFNYEAQPDKSGLPSDRFSAERPEGSISTLTIQRTEQRDSAMYRCASSVHSTDTQYFGPGTRLTVL.

This clone has a single count. The chain combines TRBV5-6 with TRBJ1-2; D is perhaps TRBD1 (5 bases). The CDR3 spans 15 residues. V shed 5 bases and J shed 8 bases, with 22 bases lying between them. Germline V gene lookup returns CDR1 SGHDT and CDR2 YYEEEE. In DNA, the CDR3 is TGTGCCAGCAGTCCTCGGAACACAGGACCTTACGGCTACACCTTC. Protein product: CASSPRNTGPYGYTF. The full variable domain, in which reference TRBV5-6 and TRBJ1-2 provide the parts outside the CDR3, is DAGVTQSPTHLIKTRGQQVTLRCSPKSGHDTVSWYQQALGQGPQFIFQYYEEEERQRGNFPDRFSGHQFPNYSSELNVNALLLGDSALYLCASSPRNTGPYGYTFGSGTRLTVV.

This rearrangement joins TRBV6-1 to TRBJ1-5; TRBD1 aligns across 7 bases. Unmatched junction bases numbered 10, after V lost 10 bases and J lost 4 bases. This CDR3 region has 14 residues. Germline values: CDR1 MNHNS, CDR2 SASEGT. CDR3 in amino acids: CATAAGGANQPQHF. DNA for the CDR3: TGTGCCACAGCGGCAGGGGGGGCTAATCAGCCCCAGCATTTT.

The V and J genes are TRBV28 and TRBJ1-2, with D unclear. The CDR3 has 15 residues. Trimming removed 4 bases at V and 0 bases at J, with 12 bases between. Germline V CDR1 and CDR2: MDHEN, SYDVKM. In DNA form, the CDR3 reads TGTGCCAGCAGTTCAAGGCCTACAGCTAACTATGGCTACACCTTC. This encodes CASSSRPTANYGYTF.

The chain recombines TRBV19 with TRBJ2-7, with a possible D match to TRBD1 (5 bases). Germline V lookup: CDR1 LNHDA, CDR2 SQIVND (reference sequence). V lost 3 bases, J lost 7 bases, and 7 bases lay in between. The CDR3 contains 11 residues. As DNA, the CDR3 is TGTGCCAGTAGTATTAAGGGGGAGCAGTACTTC. Encoded protein: CASSIKGEQYF. The full variable domain, rest sourced from reference TRBV19 and TRBJ2-7, is DGGITQSPKYLFRKEGQNVTLSCEQNLNHDAMYWYRQDPGQGLRLIYYSQIVNDFQKGDIAEGYSVSREKKESFPLTVTSAQKNPTAFYLCASSIKGEQYFGPGTRLTVT.

The rearrangement links TRBV30 to TRBJ1-6; D remains unclear. V lost 2 bases and J 7 bases, leaving 9 bases between the germline ends. Germline values: CDR1 GTSNPN, CDR2 SVGIG (reference sequence). This CDR3 is built from 13 residues. As DNA, the CDR3 is TGTGCCTGGAGTCCAGGTCGGAATTCACCCCTCCACTTT. Translating gives CAWSPGRNSPLHF. The whole variable domain, filled in from reference TRBV30 and TRBJ1-6, reads SQTIHQWPATLVQPVGSPLSLECTVEGTSNPNLYWYRQAAGRGLQLLFYSVGIGQISSEVPQNLSASRPQDRQFILSSKKLLLSDSGFYLCAWSPGRNSPLHFGNGTRLTVT.

Regarding this clone: Relative to the germline gene, one junction end is altered; a read error may explain this. V is TRBV7-7 and J is TRBJ2-7; possible D gene TRBD1, 6 bases. The CDR3 contains 14 residues. The germline V gene has CDR1 SSHAT and CDR2 FNYEAQ (reference sequence). The CDR3 loop is CASSPDRTSYEQYF. In DNA, the CDR3 is TGTGCTAGCAGCCCCGACAGGACATCCTACGAGCAGTACTTC.

This chain uses TRBV9 with TRBJ1-2; D is unclear. Germline CDR1 and CDR2: SGDLS and YYNGEE. The V and J ends lost 3 bases and 6 bases respectively, with 9 bases between them. The CDR3 covers 12 residues. The CDR3 region is CASSERTHGYTF. The CDR3 DNA is TGTGCCAGCAGCGAGAGGACGCATGGCTACACCTTC. Complete variable domain (other parts from reference TRBV9 and TRBJ1-2): DSGVTQTPKHLITATGQRVTLRCSPRSGDLSVYWYQQSLDQGLQFLIQYYNGEERAKGNILERFSAQQFPDLHSELNLSSLELGDSALYFCASSERTHGYTFGSGTRLTVV.

The chain joins TRBV7-9 to TRBJ1-1, with D possibly TRBD1 on 6 matching bases. Trimming removed 5 bases at V and 4 bases at J, with 14 bases between. This CDR3 region has 14 residues. Germline CDR1 SEHNR, CDR2 FQNEAQ (reference sequence). The CDR3 sequence is CASSNPRGGTEAFF. The DNA of the CDR3 is TGTGCCAGCAGCAACCCCAGGGGAGGCACTGAAGCTTTCTTT.

The V gene is TRBV4-1, the J gene TRBJ2-1, with 7 bases aligning to TRBD1. The CDR3 totals 17 residues. The J segment lost 3 bases and the V segment lost 1 base, leaving 9 bases of the junction unmatched. Germline V gene sequence: CDR1 MGHRA, CDR2 YSYEKL. The CDR3 loop is CASSQGGDSLFYNEQFF. CDR3 bases: TGCGCCAGCAGCCAAGGAGGGGACAGCCTTTTCTACAATGAGCAGTTCTTC.

This sequence joins TRBV6-1 and TRBJ1-5; D gene unclear. This CDR3 comprises 13 residues. Per the germline V gene, CDR1 is MNHNS and CDR2 is SASEGT. V was clipped by 5 bases and J by 3 bases, with 8 bases between them. CDR3 amino acids: CASSLHNNQPQHF. DNA of the CDR3: TGTGCCAGCAGTTTACATAACAATCAGCCCCAGCATTTT.

This chain uses TRBV5-1 with TRBJ2-1, with 9 nucleotides matching TRBD1. The CDR3 contains 13 residues. Germline V gene data show CDR1 as SGHRS and CDR2 as YFSETQ. After removal of 4 bases from V and 8 bases from J, the junction contained 4 bases not matched to a gene. The CDR3, as DNA: TGCGCCAGCAGCGAGACAGGGGGGGATGAGCAGTTCTTC. The encoded protein is CASSETGGDEQFF.